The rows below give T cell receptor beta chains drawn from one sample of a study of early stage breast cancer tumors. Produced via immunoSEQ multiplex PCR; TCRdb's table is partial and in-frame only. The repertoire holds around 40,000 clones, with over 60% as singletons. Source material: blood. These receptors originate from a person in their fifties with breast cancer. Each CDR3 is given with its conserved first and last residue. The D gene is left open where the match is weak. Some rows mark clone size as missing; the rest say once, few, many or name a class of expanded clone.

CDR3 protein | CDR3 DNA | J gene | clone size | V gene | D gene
CASSFAGGYQETQYF | TGTGCCAGCAGCTTTGCGGGGGGCTACCAAGAGACCCAGTACTTC | TRBJ2-5 | NA | TRBV7-8 | TRBD2
CASSPDRGRTEAFF | TGTGCCAGCAGCCCGGACAGGGGGCGTACTGAAGCTTTCTTT | TRBJ1-1 | NA | TRBV7-2 | TRBD1
CASSSQNTGELFF | TGTGCCAGCAGTTCCCAGAACACCGGGGAGCTGTTTTTT | TRBJ2-2 | NA | TRBV6-4 | NA
CASSYEVRYEQYF | TGTGCCAGCAGTTACGAGGTCCGTTACGAGCAGTACTTC | TRBJ2-7 | NA | TRBV6-6 | NA
CASSRDGGARLIQKTQYF | TGTGCCAGCAGCCGAGATGGGGGGGCACGCTTGATCCAGAAGACCCAGTACTTC | TRBJ2-5 | NA | TRBV14 | NA
CASSTRQPIYGYTF | TGTGCCAGCAGCACCAGACAGCCGATCTATGGCTACACCTTC | TRBJ1-2 | few | TRBV7-8 | NA
CASSHSSSGSTDTQYF | TGTGCCAGCAGCCATTCGTCTAGCGGGAGCACAGATACGCAGTATTTT | TRBJ2-3 | NA | TRBV4-2 | TRBD2
CASSYSFNTEAFF | TGTGCCAGCAGTTACTCCTTTAACACTGAAGCTTTCTTT | TRBJ1-1 | NA | TRBV6-5 | NA
CASSPGQGGTDTQYF | TGCGCCAGCAGCCCGGGACAGGGGGGAACAGATACGCAGTATTTT | TRBJ2-3 | NA | TRBV5-1 | TRBD1
CASSQDGGGPRF | TGTGCCAGCAGCCAAGATGGGGGGGGACCCCGATTC | TRBJ2-7 | NA | TRBV4-2 | TRBD2
CASSYGTKGETQYF | TGTGCCAGCAGTTACGGGACTAAGGGAGAGACCCAGTACTTC | TRBJ2-5 | NA | TRBV7-8 | TRBD2
CATSNGADTQYF | TGTGCCACCAGCAACGGAGCGGATACGCAGTATTTT | TRBJ2-3 | NA | TRBV15 | NA
CASSFSGSYSYNEQFF | TGCGCCAGCAGCTTCAGCGGGAGCTACTCCTACAATGAGCAGTTCTTC | TRBJ2-1 | few | TRBV5-1 | TRBD2
CASSVSLATTYEQYF | TGTGCCAGCAGTGTTTCACTAGCGACAACCTACGAGCAGTACTTC | TRBJ2-7 | NA | TRBV2 | TRBD2
CASSLTGNTEAFF | TGTGCCAGCAGCTTAACAGGGAACACTGAAGCTTTCTTT | TRBJ1-1 | NA | TRBV7-9 | NA
CASSVVAGGQETQYF | TGTGCCAGCAGCGTAGTAGCGGGGGGGCAAGAGACCCAGTACTTC | TRBJ2-5 | NA | TRBV9 | TRBD2
CATSTGLGDEQFF | TGTGCCACCAGCACAGGACTGGGCGATGAGCAGTTCTTC | TRBJ2-1 | NA | TRBV15 | NA
CASSRSGRSETQYF | TGTGCCAGCAGCAGAAGCGGGAGGTCAGAGACCCAGTACTTC | TRBJ2-5 | NA | TRBV7-3 | TRBD2
CASSPWTGEGYGYTF | TGTGCCAGCAGTCCCTGGACAGGGGAAGGCTATGGCTACACCTTC | TRBJ1-2 | NA | TRBV6-6 | TRBD1
CASIWTSVPYEQYF | TGTGCCAGCATTTGGACTAGCGTCCCCTACGAGCAGTACTTC | TRBJ2-7 | NA | TRBV2 | TRBD2
CASSEIAGGQETQYF | TGTGCCAGCAGTGAAATCGCAGGGGGCCAAGAGACCCAGTACTTC | TRBJ2-5 | NA | TRBV6-1 | TRBD1
CAWTRGLAGGPGTQYF | TGTGCCTGGACCCGGGGGCTAGCGGGGGGGCCAGGTACGCAGTATTTT | TRBJ2-3 | NA | TRBV30 | TRBD2
CASSPTGQTTDTQYF | TGTGCCAGTAGTCCCACGGGACAGACCACAGATACGCAGTATTTT | TRBJ2-3 | NA | TRBV19 | TRBD1
CSATGEKLFF | TGCAGCGCGACGGGGGAAAAACTGTTTTTT | TRBJ1-4 | NA | TRBV29-1 | NA
CSVEILVGGAPGTDTQYF | TGCAGCGTTGAGATTCTTGTGGGAGGGGCCCCTGGCACAGATACGCAGTATTTT | TRBJ2-3 | NA | TRBV29-1 | TRBD2
CASSKGYYSGELFF | TGTGCCAGCAGCAAAGGGTACTATTCCGGGGAGCTGTTTTTT | TRBJ2-2 | once | TRBV21-1 | NA
CASSLEAGHYGYTF | TGTGCCAGCAGCTTAGAGGCAGGCCACTATGGCTACACCTTC | TRBJ1-2 | NA | TRBV11-3 | NA
CASSESRAGLSYNEQFF | TGTGCCAGCAGTGAAAGTAGGGCGGGACTATCCTACAATGAGCAGTTCTTC | TRBJ2-1 | NA | TRBV25-1 | TRBD2